The 15 T cell receptor beta chains given below trace back to one sample, sequenced in a study of blood T cell repertoires in COVID-19. Assay: immunoSEQ multiplex PCR; the TCRdb copy retains only in-frame clones and omits some. The table records some 50,000 clones, approximately 91% of them present only once. Input material: peripheral blood. All receptors derive from a woman aged 70-85 years with active COVID-19.

The chain uses TRBV24-1 and TRBJ2-1; weak D call: TRBD1 (6 bases). Trimming took 7 bases from V and 1 from J, leaving 19 bases between them. The CDR3 runs 17 residues. CDR1 KGHDR and CDR2 SFDVKD come from the germline V gene. The CDR3: CATSPTNNRVSYNEQFF. CDR3 DNA sequence: TGTGCCACCAGCCCGACCAACAACAGGGTGTCCTACAATGAGCAGTTCTTC.

The chain has TRBV11-3 and TRBJ2-5, with D unresolved. Germline CDR1 reads SGHNT; CDR2 reads YENEEA. The CDR3 is 12 residues long. The V and J ends lost 5 bases and 2 bases respectively, with 6 bases between them. The chain's CDR3 is CASSPGQETQYF. Here the CDR3 DNA reads TGTGCCAGCAGCCCAGGACAAGAGACCCAGTACTTC. Drawing the rest from reference TRBV11-3 and TRBJ2-5, the complete variable domain is EAGVVQSPRYKIIEKKQPVAFWCNPISGHNTLYWYLQNLGQGPELLIRYENEEAVDDSQLPKDRFSAERLKGVDSTLKIQPAELGDSAVYLCASSPGQETQYFGPGTRLLVL.

This clone came up a few times. Written as DNA, the CDR3 is TGTGCCAGCAGCTTGGGACAGGGTAGTCCTAACTATGGCTACACCTTC. Translated, it gives CASSLGQGSPNYGYTF. The chain carries TRBV7-9 and TRBJ1-2; 9 bases are shared with TRBD1. Germline CDR1 and CDR2: SEHNR and FQNEAQ (reference sequence). V trimming: 3 bases; J trimming: 0 bases; junction bases outside the gene matches: 5. The CDR3 has 16 residues.

The chain recombines TRBV13 with TRBJ2-1; 13 nucleotides agree with TRBD2. Trimming took 4 bases from V and 8 from J; bases not matched to a gene: 5. Germline V gives CDR1 PRHDT, CDR2 FYEKMQ (reference sequence). The CDR3 spans 15 residues. Here the CDR3 DNA reads TGTGCCAGCAGCTCGACTAGCGGGAGGATGTATGAGCAGTTCTTC. It codes for CASSSTSGRMYEQFF.

CDR3 nucleotide sequence: TGTGCCAGCAGCTTGGGGAGTGGGGGGGATGAGCAGTTCTTC. It specifies CASSLGSGGDEQFF. This chain joins TRBV5-8 and TRBJ2-1, with 7 bases identical to TRBD2. This CDR3 contains 14 residues. V lost 0 bases, J lost 8 bases, and 5 bases stayed unmatched. Germline V gene lookup returns CDR1 SGHTS and CDR2 YDEGEE.

The V call is TRBV19, the J call TRBJ2-7; 7 positions agree with TRBD1. Germline CDR1 is LNHDA and CDR2 is SQIVND (reference sequence). The CDR3 is 15 residues long. Trimming removed 3 bases from V and 2 bases from J; junction bases left unmatched: 7. The CDR3 sequence is CASSIPGTDTYEQYF. The CDR3 nucleotides are TGTGCCAGTAGTATCCCCGGGACAGACACCTACGAGCAGTACTTC. The full variable domain, completed using reference TRBV19 and TRBJ2-7, is DGGITQSPKYLFRKEGQNVTLSCEQNLNHDAMYWYRQDPGQGLRLIYYSQIVNDFQKGDIAEGYSVSREKKESFPLTVTSAQKNPTAFYLCASSIPGTDTYEQYFGPGTRLTVT.

This chain connects TRBV14 to TRBJ1-1, with D unclear. CDR1 and CDR2 (germline): SGHDN, FVKESK. CDR3 length: 15 residues. Deletions cut 0 bases from V and 7 bases from J, with 15 bases between. The CDR3 protein is CASSQESQVGGEAFF. CDR3 in DNA: TGTGCCAGCAGCCAAGAAAGCCAGGTCGGTGGTGAAGCTTTCTTT.

The CDR3 spells CASSLYGLAGVNEQFF. The CDR3 bases are TGTGCCAGCAGTTTATACGGACTAGCGGGAGTCAATGAGCAGTTCTTC. The rearrangement joins TRBV27 to TRBJ2-1, with 13 nucleotides matching TRBD2. Germline lookup yields CDR1 MNHEY and CDR2 SMNVEV (reference sequence). The CDR3 has 16 amino acids. Trimming took 1 base from V and 6 from J; bases not matched to a gene: 3.

The chain joins TRBV27 to TRBJ2-2; TRBD2 is a possible D gene (6 bases). Germline CDR1 is MNHEY and CDR2 is SMNVEV (reference sequence). The CDR3 sequence is 15 residues long. V was shortened by 6 bases and J by 4 bases, with 15 bases between the two germline ends. CDR3 sequence reads: CASSPGVRGTGELFF. In DNA form, the CDR3 reads TGTGCCAGCAGCCCGGGGGTTCGCGGCACCGGGGAGCTGTTTTTT.

The V and J genes are TRBV10-1 and TRBJ2-1; 10 positions match TRBD1. V shed 3 bases, J shed 8 bases, and the junction held 7 bases outside the gene matches. Germline-derived CDR1 and CDR2 are WNHNN and SYGVQD (reference sequence). The CDR3 totals 15 residues. CDR3 sequence: CASSDYGTGDHEQFF. The CDR3 DNA reads TGCGCCAGCAGTGACTACGGGACAGGGGACCATGAGCAGTTCTTC.

V is TRBV3-1 (or the pseudogene TRBV3-2) and J is TRBJ2-1; 13 bases agree with TRBD2. Germline CDR1 reads LGHDT; CDR2 reads YNNKEL (reference sequence). V lost 6 bases to trimming and J lost 4 bases; unmatched junction nucleotides: 3. The length of the CDR3 is 15 residues. The CDR3 coding sequence is TGTGCCAGCAGACGGGGACTAGCGGGATACAATGAGCAGTTCTTC. Translation: CASRRGLAGYNEQFF.

This clone was counted between two and nine times. The chain links TRBV7-2 to TRBJ1-5, with D uncertain. V gave up 2 bases and J gave up 0 bases, with 14 bases separating them. The CDR3 runs 17 residues. Germline lookup yields CDR1 SGHTA and CDR2 FQGNSA. CDR3 loop: CASSLKSGYYSNQPQHF. DNA of the CDR3: TGTGCCAGCAGCTTAAAGAGCGGCTACTATAGCAATCAGCCCCAGCATTTT.

V is TRBV6-5 and J is TRBJ2-2; the D is unclear. Trimming pared 8 bases from V and 5 bases from J, leaving 15 bases between. The CDR3 contains 14 residues. Germline loops: CDR1 MNHEY, CDR2 SVGAGI. The CDR3 nucleotides are TGTGCCAGCCGGCGGAGCCTGTCAACCGGGGAGCTGTTTTTT. Translating it yields CASRRSLSTGELFF.

This clone came up once. The chain is built from TRBV5-1 and TRBJ1-1; 10 nucleotides line up with TRBD1. Germline V gene lookup returns CDR1 SGHRS and CDR2 YFSETQ. The ends lost 4 bases at V and 4 bases at J; junction bases unmatched: 10. The CDR3 consists of 16 residues. CDR3 nucleotides: TGCGCCAGCAGCCTATATACGGGACAGGGGAGCACTGAAGCTTTCTTT. Protein sequence: CASSLYTGQGSTEAFF.

The chain has TRBV6-5 and TRBJ2-1, with D possibly being TRBD2 (5 bases). Trimming took 2 bases from V and 3 from J, leaving 11 bases between them. CDR3 length: 15 amino acids. Germline CDR1 MNHEY, CDR2 SVGAGI. In DNA, the CDR3 is TGTGCCAGCAGTTACAGGCGGGTCTACTACAATGAGCAGTTCTTC. Protein sequence: CASSYRRVYYNEQFF.